These 6 T cell receptor beta chains came from one sample sequenced in a study of cytomegalovirus exposure and HLA in healthy donors. 13 Jbeta primers and 60 Vbeta primers were used for the PCR. Clones were read by immunoSEQ multiplex PCR, and TCRdb kept only the in-frame ones, dropping some. This sample has approximately 200,000 clones; approximately 85% occur once, and the top ten carry roughly 1.5%. Specimen: PBMCs. Source of these receptors: a girl aged 5 to 17 in good health and CMV-seropositive.

The chain uses TRBV5-6 and TRBJ1-1; D perhaps matches TRBD1 (5 bases). The CDR3 contains 16 residues. The germline V and J ends were trimmed by 1 base and 0 bases, with 13 bases remaining between them. In germline, CDR1 is SGHDT, CDR2 YYEEEE. CDR3 nucleotide sequence: TGTGCCAGCAGCTTGTATATAGGACAATTGAACACTGAAGCTTTCTTT. Translating it yields CASSLYIGQLNTEAFF.

The V call is TRBV4-2, the J call TRBJ1-1; D is uncertain. Trimming left V 0 bases short and J 0 bases short, with 8 bases between. The CDR3 runs to 15 residues. CDR1 is LGHNA, CDR2 YNFKEQ, per germline. For the CDR3, the DNA is TGTGCCAGCAGCCAAGATACTACCCTGAACACTGAAGCTTTCTTT. Translated, it gives CASSQDTTLNTEAFF.

The chain couples TRBV7-2 to TRBJ1-1; TRBD1 aligns across 12 bases. The CDR3 is 16 amino acids. V shed 5 bases and J 4 bases; nucleotides not matched to a gene: 8. Germline V lookup: CDR1 SGHTA, CDR2 FQGNSA. CDR3 amino acids: CASSPRPGQGATEAFF. Here the CDR3 DNA reads TGTGCCAGCAGCCCTAGACCGGGACAGGGGGCCACTGAAGCTTTCTTT.

The chain is built from TRBV9 and TRBJ2-7; 9 bases line up with TRBD2. This CDR3 region has 16 residues. With V trimmed by 0 bases and J by 1 base, 5 bases remained unmatched. In germline, CDR1 is SGDLS, CDR2 YYNGEE. The CDR3 region is CASSVGIAGASYEQYF. CDR3 nucleotides: TGTGCCAGCAGCGTAGGTATAGCGGGGGCTTCCTACGAGCAGTACTTC.

The chain uses TRBV7-7 and TRBJ2-5; 9 bases are a match to TRBD1. V lost 5 bases, J lost 5 bases, and 12 bases stayed unmatched. Germline loops: CDR1 SSHAT, CDR2 FNYEAQ (reference sequence). The CDR3 contains 16 residues. In nucleotides, the CDR3 is TGTGCCAGCAGCGATGGGACAGGGCGGTCGGGGGAGACCCAGTACTTC. Amino acid sequence: CASSDGTGRSGETQYF.

The chain carries TRBV5-4 and TRBJ1-1; D not resolved. This CDR3 spans 15 amino acids. The V and J ends lost 0 bases and 5 bases respectively, with 14 bases between them. Germline values: CDR1 SGHNT, CDR2 YYREEE (reference sequence). This chain's CDR3 is CASSLGQVSWTEAFF. CDR3 in DNA: TGTGCCAGCAGCTTGGGTCAGGTTTCCTGGACTGAAGCTTTCTTT. The variable domain in full, completed from reference TRBV5-4 and TRBJ1-1, reads ETGVTQSPTHLIKTRGQQVTLRCSSQSGHNTVSWYQQALGQGPQFIFQYYREEENGRGNFPPRFSGLQFPNYSSELNVNALELDDSALYLCASSLGQVSWTEAFFGQGTRLTVV.